This T cell receptor beta chain was identified in a study of blood T cell repertoires in COVID-19 (dated by TCRdb to 2020 to 2022). Background for the entire study: Samples covering the acute and convalescent phases of COVID-19 were provided by collaborators in the United States, Italy and Spain. The repertoires were made available in a free public database intended to serve as a resource for research on the immune response to SARS-CoV-2. Samples were obtained from the ongoing ImmuneRACE study (first 160 participants) and from over a thousand subjects provided by 6 global collaborators. Deeply sampled blood TCRbeta repertoires from subjects exposed to, actively infected with, or recovered from COVID-19 were included in the dataset. A de-identified subject ID, COVID-19 status, age in years and sex were almost always included in the sample metadata. Where available, HLA class I and class II types were taken from metadata supplied by the sample provider and were not determined by assay-based typing. The material from the prospective study consisted of cDNA or gDNA derived from T cells, B-cell-depleted T cells, or PBMCs. Study-wide findings and limitations: The amount of clinical and demographic metadata varied by source and participant and was provided uncurated.

From the cysteine through the phenylalanine, the CDR3 covers 16 amino acids. Only the CDR3 DNA is retained, 48 bases long and in frame from the first base. Compared with germline, V lacks 2 bases and J lacks 3 bases; bases without a gene match: 6. CDR1 and CDR2 were assigned from the germline V gene as ENHRY and SYGVKD. Note on this clone: Its antigen is not yet known. One base away there is no much larger clone; base qualities are not given.

TCRbeta CDR3 regions were amplified from genomic DNA by means of the immunoSEQ Assay, a bias-controlled multiplex PCR. As for the original processing: Within the assay, amplification of reference gene primers was used to estimate how many nucleated cells each sample contained. Sequence reads were collapsed and filtered to measure the absolute abundance of every unique TCRbeta CDR3 rearrangement. For each sample, productive Simpson clonality was calculated by taking the square root of Simpson's diversity index across productive rearrangements. The immuneACCESS repertoire file appears here via TCRdb, limited to in-frame rearrangements. These files lack a portion of the clones; in checked studies, under half of the deficit traces to unresolved V genes, and the cause of the others is not known. V and J calls and clone size are as listed in that table; D and trimming were resolved from the DNA. This sample gives around 70,000 clones in total; about 88% of them show up just once. The ten largest make up 1.3% to 1.5% of the sample.

Each collaborating institution followed its own protocols to collect whole blood in K2EDTA tubes. Collaborator samples were shipped for TCRbeta analysis as frozen whole blood, isolated PBMCs, or DNA extracted from either sample type. This TCR derives from a man between 45 and 60 years old with acute or convalescent COVID-19. This sequence uses TRBV10-3 and TRBJ2-2, and 7 junction bases match TRBD2. Sequencing was carried out using peripheral blood. This receptor carries the CDR3 CAISEQGGSDTGELFF. The DNA sequence follows: TGTGCCATCAGTGAGCAGGGCGGGAGCGACACCGGGGAGCTGTTTTTT.